The 6 T cell receptor beta chains reported below all come from one sample, sequenced in a study of T cells in Graves' hyperthyroidism and ophthalmopathy. Amplification yielded TCR beta CDR3 regions, with RNA transcripts as the source. Carried out on the TCR CDR3, a first-round RT-PCR used the HTBI primer set. In TCRdb, the multiplex PCR reads were re-called with MiXCR into one record per CDR3 protein. Counted here are fewer than 700,000 distinct CDR3 sequences, about 15% occurring once; the ten biggest clones make up approximately 18%. The material sequenced was blood. The source is a woman under 30 with Graves' ophthalmopathy.

This clonotype was seen ten or more times. The rearrangement joins TRBV20-1 to TRBJ1-2, with 8 bases matching TRBD1. This CDR3 comprises 13 residues. The junction had 11 bases not matched to a gene; V was cut back by 6 bases and J by 8 bases. Germline V gives CDR1 DFQATT, CDR2 SNEGSKA (reference sequence). DNA of the CDR3: TGCAGTGCGCGGGACAGGCCAATGGGGGGCTACACCTTC. Amino acids: CSARDRPMGGYTF.

This clonotype was recorded many times. The chain recombines TRBV4-3 with TRBJ2-5; D ambiguous. Trimming left V 1 base short and J 7 bases short, with 10 bases between. The CDR3 sequence is 13 residues long. CDR1 and CDR2 (germline): LGHNA, YSLEER. Written as DNA, the CDR3 is TGCGCCAGCAGCCAAGCCTCCGGTCGGACCCAGTACTTC. Protein sequence: CASSQASGRTQYF.

This clonotype turned up a few times. The rearrangement joins TRBV5-1 to TRBJ2-3, with 7 bases identical to TRBD1. CDR1 is SGHRS, CDR2 YFSETQ, per germline. Trimming at V came to 4 bases and at J to 2 bases, leaving 7 bases not matched to a gene. The CDR3 is 15 amino acids. This CDR3 reads CASSLGTEPTDTQYF. The CDR3 bases are TGCGCCAGCAGCCTAGGGACAGAGCCCACAGATACGCAGTATTTT.

This clonotype came up many times. The CDR3 loop reads CASSLLAGDTDTQYF. DNA of the CDR3: TGTGCCAGCAGCTTACTAGCGGGAGACACAGATACGCAGTATTTT. V is TRBV11-1 and J is TRBJ2-3; 10 bases are a match to TRBD2. This CDR3 contains 15 residues. Germline V gene data show CDR1 as SGHAT and CDR2 as FQDESV (reference sequence). The ends lost 2 bases at V and 2 bases at J; junction bases unmatched: 1.

The CDR3 spells CASMSGNTGELFF. The CDR3 nucleotides read TGTGCCAGCATGTCCGGGAACACCGGGGAGCTGTTTTTT. The V call is TRBV2, the J call TRBJ2-2; unclear D gene. The CDR3 spans 13 residues. The germline CDR1 and CDR2 sequences are SNHLY and FYNNEI. The V and J ends lost 7 bases and 1 base respectively, with 7 bases between them.

This clonotype has a handful of counts. The J gene is TRBJ1-5, the V gene TRBV9; 7 bases are shared with TRBD1. V gave up 3 bases and J gave up 6 bases; unmatched junction bases: 6. This CDR3 is 14 amino acids long. Germline-derived CDR1 and CDR2 are SGDLS and YYNGEE. CDR3 sequence reads: CASSAGTEGQPQHF. As DNA, the CDR3 is TGTGCCAGCAGCGCGGGGACAGAGGGTCAGCCCCAGCATTTT.